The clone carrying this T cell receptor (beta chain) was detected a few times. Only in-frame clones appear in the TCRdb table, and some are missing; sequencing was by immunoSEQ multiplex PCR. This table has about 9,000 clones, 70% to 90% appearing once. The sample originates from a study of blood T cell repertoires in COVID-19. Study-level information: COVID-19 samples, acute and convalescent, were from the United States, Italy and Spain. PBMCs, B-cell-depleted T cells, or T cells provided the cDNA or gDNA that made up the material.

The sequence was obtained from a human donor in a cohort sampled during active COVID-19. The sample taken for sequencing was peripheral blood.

CDR3 nucleotides: TGTGCCAGCAGGGGGGCGAACGAGCAGTACTTC. Translating gives CASRGANEQYF. This chain joins TRBV3-1 (or the pseudogene TRBV3-2) and TRBJ2-7, with D possibly TRBD1 on 6 matching bases. Germline V CDR1 and CDR2: LGHDT, YNNKEL (reference sequence). This CDR3 is 11 amino acids long. V dropped 6 bases and J dropped 5 bases, with 8 bases sitting between them.